The clone carrying this T cell receptor beta chain was detected many times. As yet, its antigen is unknown. MiXCR was run by TCRdb on the reads, yielding one entry per CDR3 protein. The profile shows approximately 500,000 distinct CDR3 sequences, approximately 11% of them singletons. Germline V lookup: CDR1 MGHRA, CDR2 YSYEKL. The CDR3 is 17 amino acids. With 0 bases removed from V and 0 bases from J, the gap between germline ends came to 14 bases. These data are taken from a study of T cell repertoires in cytomegalovirus infection. At the level of the study: An indication of both CMV infection and matching HLA type came from public TCR beta signatures. Study-level results: CMV-specific TCR beta clonotypes restricted by HLA-C dominated the ex vivo response. Accumulated public TCR beta family frequency recognized individuals carrying CMV together with the relevant HLA.

The chain has TRBV4-1 and TRBJ1-1; D may be TRBD1 (6 bases). Sequencing was performed on PBMCs. This TCR came from a human donor in good health (CMV status not recorded). Some clones in this sample may be carry-over from other donors' samples. The DNA for the CDR3 is TGCGCCAGCAGCCAAGACTCAAACAGGGTTATGAACACTGAAGCTTTCTTT. Translating gives CASSQDSNRVMNTEAFF.